This T cell receptor (beta chain) was obtained from a study of CD8 T cells in Susac syndrome. Sequencing of TCR beta covered CD8+ and CD4+ T cells obtained from blood. This clonotype is a singleton in its sample. The RNA input was about 0.5 to 1 ug, and it was reverse transcribed with random hexamers. A multiplex approach, immunoSEQ multiplex PCR, amplified TCR beta CDR3 across 54 Vbeta and 13 Jbeta. Using its own MiXCR run on the immunoSEQ multiplex PCR reads, TCRdb lists one record per CDR3 protein. The sample includes under 90,000 distinct CDR3 sequences, roughly 94% seen only once; the top ten take over 0.35%. The sequence came from a human donor with Susac syndrome. The source material was CD8+ T cells from PBMCs.

The CDR3 DNA reads as TGTGCCTGGAGTCCTCCCCTCGAAGGGTTTAACGGTGGCTACACCTTC. The encoded protein is CAWSPPLEGFNGGYTF. V and J are TRBV30 and TRBJ1-2; D gene ambiguous. Trimming removed 2 bases from V and 7 bases from J, with 23 bases in between. Germline CDR1 and CDR2: GTSNPN and SVGIG (reference sequence). This CDR3 has 16 residues.